These T cell receptor beta chains were read from a single sample in a study of shared clonotypes between healthy human individuals. The assay was immunoSEQ multiplex PCR, and TCRdb's table has in-frame clones only and misses some. This sample has just over 2,000,000 clones, with about 95% found just once. Sample: naive CD8+ T cells sorted from blood. The source of these receptors is a man in his late teens or twenties in good health. The CDR3 runs from the conserved cysteine through the conserved F or W. The D gene is left open where the match is weak. Part of the rows lack a size; the others show once, few, many or a class for expanded clones.

>TRBD1|TRBV4-3|.|TRBJ1-2
CASSQGTGVWFHGYTF
TGCGCCAGCAGCCAAGGGACAGGGGTCTGGTTCCATGGCTACACCTTC
>.|TRBV7-9|.|TRBJ1-2
CASSLDSDLGVDGYTF
TGTGCCAGCAGCTTAGATAGTGATCTTGGGGTCGATGGCTACACCTTC
>.|TRBV13|.|TRBJ2-7
CASSLGRASYEQYF
TGTGCCAGCAGCTTGGGCAGGGCCTCCTACGAGCAGTACTTC
>.|TRBV28|.|TRBJ2-7
CASSLFPYEQYF
TGTGCCAGCAGTTTATTTCCCTACGAGCAGTACTTC
>TRBD1|TRBV7-9|.|TRBJ2-2
CASSQTGATSFF
TGTGCCAGCAGCCAGACAGGGGCGACCTCGTTTTTT
>.|TRBV10-3|.|TRBJ2-7
CAISEKGQPYEQYF
TGTGCCATCAGTGAAAAAGGACAGCCCTACGAGCAGTACTTC
>TRBD1|TRBV6-5|.|TRBJ1-1
CASSQRTGLNTEAFF
TGTGCCAGCAGTCAGCGGACAGGGTTGAACACTGAAGCTTTCTTT
>.|TRBV30|.|TRBJ2-3
CAWSLGAGGTDTQYF
TGTGCCTGGAGTTTGGGGGCCGGCGGCACAGATACGCAGTATTTT
>TRBD2|TRBV2|.|TRBJ2-1
CASGARLAHSSYNEQFF
TGTGCCAGCGGTGCAAGACTAGCGCATAGCTCCTACAATGAGCAGTTCTTC
>TRBD1|TRBV7-6|.|TRBJ2-1
CASSLSSSDRGYNEQFF
TGTGCCAGCAGCTTATCCTCCTCGGACAGGGGTTACAATGAGCAGTTCTTC
>.|TRBV4-1|once|TRBJ2-3
CASSPSASTDTQYF
TGCGCCAGCAGCCCCTCCGCCAGCACAGATACGCAGTATTTT
>.|TRBV12-5|.|TRBJ1-1
CASGLGPPTGRAGTEAFF
TGTGCTAGTGGTTTGGGTCCCCCCACAGGCAGGGCTGGCACTGAAGCTTTCTTT
>.|TRBV27|.|TRBJ2-7
CASSSTVTGSIYEQYF
TGTGCCAGCAGTTCTACGGTTACAGGGTCTATCTACGAGCAGTACTTC
>.|TRBV6-6|.|TRBJ1-5
CASSSSNSNQPQHF
TGTGCCAGCAGTTCTTCTAATAGCAATCAGCCCCAGCATTTT
>.|TRBV19|.|TRBJ2-4
CASSIWAGENIQYF
TGTGCCAGTAGTATTTGGGCAGGGGAAAACATTCAGTACTTC
>.|TRBV10-3|.|TRBJ2-5
CAISESNGQRETQYF
TGTGCCATCAGTGAGTCTAATGGACAGCGGGAGACCCAGTACTTC
>TRBD2|TRBV7-8|.|TRBJ2-1
CASTHWGGSYNEQFF
TGTGCCAGCACACATTGGGGGGGGTCCTACAATGAGCAGTTCTTC
>.|TRBV28|.|TRBJ1-4
CASSLGEKLFF
TGTGCCAGCAGTTTAGGTGAAAAACTGTTTTTT
>.|TRBV19|.|TRBJ2-7
CASRDGSTDEQYF
TGTGCCAGTAGGGATGGGAGTACCGACGAGCAGTACTTC